The following is a T cell receptor (beta chain) sequence with its context. The antigen is undetermined. Each sample yielded at least 6 million isolated PBMCs. The data were taken from a study of blood T cells in healthy people across ages. Study-level points and caveats: A greater number of naive CD4+ cells and higher diversity distinguished long-lived donors from aged donors. Diversity estimated from one million T cells was considered an underestimate.

A J-beta primer mix and a sample-barcoded 5' primer were used in a second PCR of about 7 to 12 cycles. MiXCR was run by TCRdb on the 5' RACE reads, yielding one entry per CDR3 protein. Of about a million distinct CDR3 sequences in the sample, approximately 49% are singletons; the top ten hold roughly 13%. Germline values: CDR1 KGHSH, CDR2 LQKENI. CDR3 length equals 15 residues. V lost 5 bases and J 0 bases, leaving 14 bases between the germline ends. The sequenced sample consisted of blood. This sequence was found in a man under 40 in good health. V usage is TRBV18 and J usage is TRBJ2-7; perhaps TRBD1 as D (6 bases). CDR3: CASSDRAGVSYEQYF. The DNA for the CDR3 is TGTGCCAGCTCAGACAGAGCAGGGGTCTCCTACGAGCAGTACTTC. Variable domain in full (rest from reference TRBV18 and TRBJ2-7): NAGVMQNPRHLVRRRGQEARLRCSPMKGHSHVYWYRQLPEEGLKFMVYLQKENIIDESGMPKERFSAEFPKEGPSILRIQQVVRGDSAAYFCASSDRAGVSYEQYFGPGTRLTVT.